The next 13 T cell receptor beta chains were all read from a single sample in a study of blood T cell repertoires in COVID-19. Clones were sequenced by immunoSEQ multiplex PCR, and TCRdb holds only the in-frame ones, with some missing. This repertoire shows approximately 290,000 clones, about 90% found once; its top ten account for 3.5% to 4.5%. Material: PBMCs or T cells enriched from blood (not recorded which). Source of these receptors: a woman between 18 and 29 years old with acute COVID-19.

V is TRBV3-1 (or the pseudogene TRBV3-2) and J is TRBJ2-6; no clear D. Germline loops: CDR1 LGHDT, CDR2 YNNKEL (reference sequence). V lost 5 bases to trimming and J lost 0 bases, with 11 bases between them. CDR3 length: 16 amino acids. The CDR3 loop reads CASSYYDNSGANVLTF. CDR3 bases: TGTGCCAGCAGCTATTACGACAACTCTGGGGCCAACGTCCTGACTTTC.

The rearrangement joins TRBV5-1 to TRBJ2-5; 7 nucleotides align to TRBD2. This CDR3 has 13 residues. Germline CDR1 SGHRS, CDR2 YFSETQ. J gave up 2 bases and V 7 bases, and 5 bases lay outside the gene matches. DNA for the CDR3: TGCGCCAGCTCGGGGCGGGAGCAAGAGACCCAGTACTTC. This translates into CASSGREQETQYF.

As DNA, the CDR3 is TGTGCCAGCAGCTCCTCCGGACTAGCGGAAGAGACCCAGTACTTC. It encodes CASSSSGLAEETQYF. V usage is TRBV7-9 and J usage is TRBJ2-5; 10 bases agree with TRBD2. V trimming: 4 bases; J trimming: 3 bases; junction bases outside the gene matches: 5. The CDR3 runs 15 residues. From germline, CDR1 is SEHNR and CDR2 FQNEAQ (reference sequence).

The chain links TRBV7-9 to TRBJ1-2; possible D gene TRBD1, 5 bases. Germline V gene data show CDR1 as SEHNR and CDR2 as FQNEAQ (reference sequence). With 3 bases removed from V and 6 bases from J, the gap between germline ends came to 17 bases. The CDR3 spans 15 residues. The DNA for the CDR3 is TGTGCCAGCAGCTTGAAGGGGAATCTTATCGATGGCTACACCTTC. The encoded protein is CASSLKGNLIDGYTF.

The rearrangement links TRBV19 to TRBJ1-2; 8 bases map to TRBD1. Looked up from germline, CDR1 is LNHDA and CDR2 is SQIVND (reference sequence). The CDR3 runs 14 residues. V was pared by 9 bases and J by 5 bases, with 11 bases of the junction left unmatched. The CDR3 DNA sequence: TGTGCCAGCCGCAGGGACAGGAAGGAATATGGCTACACCTTC. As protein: CASRRDRKEYGYTF.

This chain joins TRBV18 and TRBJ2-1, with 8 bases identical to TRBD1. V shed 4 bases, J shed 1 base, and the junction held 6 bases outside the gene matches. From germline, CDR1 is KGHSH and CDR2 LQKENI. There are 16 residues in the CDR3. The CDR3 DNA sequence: TGTGCCAGCTCACGCCGTCAGGGGGCATCCTACAATGAGCAGTTCTTC. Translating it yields CASSRRQGASYNEQFF.

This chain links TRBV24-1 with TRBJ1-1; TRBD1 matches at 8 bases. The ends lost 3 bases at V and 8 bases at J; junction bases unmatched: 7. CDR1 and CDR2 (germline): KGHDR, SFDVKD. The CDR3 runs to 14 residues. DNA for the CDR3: TGTGCCACCAGTGATACAACAGGGGGGAGAGAAGCTTTCTTT. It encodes CATSDTTGGREAFF.

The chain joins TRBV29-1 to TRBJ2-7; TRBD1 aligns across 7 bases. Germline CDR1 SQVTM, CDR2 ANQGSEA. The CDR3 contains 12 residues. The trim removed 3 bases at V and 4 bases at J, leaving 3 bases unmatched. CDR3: CSVDRGNYEQYF. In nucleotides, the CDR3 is TGCAGCGTTGACAGGGGGAATTACGAGCAGTACTTC.

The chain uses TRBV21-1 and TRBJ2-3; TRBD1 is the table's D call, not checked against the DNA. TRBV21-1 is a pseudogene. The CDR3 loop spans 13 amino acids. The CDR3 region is CASIPDRPDTQYF. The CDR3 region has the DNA TGTGCCAGCATCCCGGACAGGCCAGATACGCAGTATTTT.

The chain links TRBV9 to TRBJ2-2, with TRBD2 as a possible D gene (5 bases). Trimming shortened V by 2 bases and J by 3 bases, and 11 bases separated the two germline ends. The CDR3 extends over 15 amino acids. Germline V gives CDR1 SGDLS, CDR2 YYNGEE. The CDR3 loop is CASSVGLSYTGELFF. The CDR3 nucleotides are TGTGCCAGCAGCGTCGGACTCAGTTACACCGGGGAGCTGTTTTTT. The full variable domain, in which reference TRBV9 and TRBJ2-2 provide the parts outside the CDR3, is DSGVTQTPKHLITATGQRVTLRCSPRSGDLSVYWYQQSLDQGLQFLIQYYNGEERAKGNILERFSAQQFPDLHSELNLSSLELGDSALYFCASSVGLSYTGELFFGEGSRLTVL.

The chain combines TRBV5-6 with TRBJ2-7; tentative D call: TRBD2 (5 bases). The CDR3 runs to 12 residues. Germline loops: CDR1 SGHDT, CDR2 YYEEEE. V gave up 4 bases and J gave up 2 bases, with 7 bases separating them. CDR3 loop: CASSGSAYEQYF. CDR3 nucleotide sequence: TGTGCCAGCAGCGGGAGTGCCTACGAGCAGTACTTC.

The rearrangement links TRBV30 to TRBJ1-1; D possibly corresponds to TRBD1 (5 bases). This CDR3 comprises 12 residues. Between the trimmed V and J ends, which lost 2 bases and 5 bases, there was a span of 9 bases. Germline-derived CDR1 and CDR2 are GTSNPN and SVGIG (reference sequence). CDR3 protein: CAWSRGITEAFF. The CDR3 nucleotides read TGTGCCTGGAGTCGGGGGATAACTGAAGCTTTCTTT.

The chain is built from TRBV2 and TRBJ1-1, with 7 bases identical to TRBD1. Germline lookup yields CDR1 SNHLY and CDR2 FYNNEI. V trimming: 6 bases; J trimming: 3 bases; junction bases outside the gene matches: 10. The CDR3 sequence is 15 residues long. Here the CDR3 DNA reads TGTGCCAGCAGCGCCGAAAGACAGGGAGACACTGAAGCTTTCTTT. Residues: CASSAERQGDTEAFF.